This T cell receptor beta chain was captured by sequencing in a study of cytomegalovirus exposure and HLA in healthy donors. Study-wide background: A previous analysis identified 117 million unique TCR beta sequences derived from some 200 million T cells.

The CDR3 length is 16 residues. Per the germline V gene, CDR1 is KGHSH and CDR2 is LQKENI. V dropped 1 base and J dropped 6; count of bases not matched to a gene: 7. For this clone: Its matching antigen is unknown.

Findings and caveats of the study: It was reported that the classifier diagnosed cytomegalovirus status with high specificity and sensitivity in both the original and validation cohorts.

The PCR employed 60 Vbeta primers together with 13 Jbeta primers. The assay was immunoSEQ multiplex PCR, and TCRdb's table has in-frame clones only and misses some. The sample records roughly 98,000 clones, around 77% being singletons. The material sequenced was PBMCs. This chain uses TRBV18 with TRBJ2-1; 9 nucleotides line up with TRBD2. This TCR was recovered from a man between 35 and 55 years old in good health and CMV-seronegative. The DNA of the CDR3 is TGTGCCAGCTCACCACTAGCGGGAGCCCAGGGCAATGAGCAGTTCTTC. Its protein is CASSPLAGAQGNEQFF.